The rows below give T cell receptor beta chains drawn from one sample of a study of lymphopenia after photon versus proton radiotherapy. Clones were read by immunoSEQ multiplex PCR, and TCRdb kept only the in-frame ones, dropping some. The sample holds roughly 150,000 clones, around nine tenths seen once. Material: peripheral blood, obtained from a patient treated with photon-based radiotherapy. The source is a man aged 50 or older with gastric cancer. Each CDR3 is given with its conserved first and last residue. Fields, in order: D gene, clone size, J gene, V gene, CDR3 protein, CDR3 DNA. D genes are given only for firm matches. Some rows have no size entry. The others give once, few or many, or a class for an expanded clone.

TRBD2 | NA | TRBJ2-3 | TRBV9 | CASSLRLAGGTQYF | TGTGCCAGCAGCCTCCGACTAGCGGGAGGGACGCAGTATTTT
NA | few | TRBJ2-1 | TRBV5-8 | CASSFFRGNSYNEQFF | TGTGCCAGCAGCTTTTTTCGCGGAAACTCCTACAATGAGCAGTTCTTC
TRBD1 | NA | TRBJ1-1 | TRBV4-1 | CASSQATGVPTEAFF | TGCGCCAGCAGCCAGGCTACAGGGGTCCCCACTGAAGCTTTCTTT
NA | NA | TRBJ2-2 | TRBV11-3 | CASSPSTLTGELFF | TGTGCCAGCAGCCCCTCGACCCTAACCGGGGAGCTGTTTTTT
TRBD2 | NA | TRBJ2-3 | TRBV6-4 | CASSDPLADTDTQYF | TGTGCCAGCAGTGACCCACTAGCGGACACAGATACGCAGTATTTT
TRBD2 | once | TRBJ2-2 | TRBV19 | CASSQLAGTNTGELFF | TGTGCCAGTAGTCAGTTAGCGGGAACGAACACCGGGGAGCTGTTTTTT
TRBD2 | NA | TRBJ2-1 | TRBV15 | CATSRRSGTSGNYNEQFF | TGTGCCACCAGCAGAAGATCCGGGACTAGCGGGAACTACAATGAGCAGTTCTTC
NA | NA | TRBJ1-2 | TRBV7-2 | CASSLGNYGYTF | TGTGCCAGCAGCTTAGGGAATTATGGCTACACCTTC
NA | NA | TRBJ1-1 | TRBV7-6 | CASSLVGRTEAFF | TGTGCCAGCAGCTTAGTGGGTAGGACTGAAGCTTTCTTT
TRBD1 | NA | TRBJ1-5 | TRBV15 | CATSRGTGLNQPQHF | TGTGCCACCAGCAGAGGGACAGGCCTCAATCAGCCCCAGCATTTT
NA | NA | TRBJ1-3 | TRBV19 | CASSIIDTIYF | TGTGCCAGTAGTATAATAGACACCATATATTTT
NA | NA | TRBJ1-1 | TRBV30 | CAWSTLKANTEAFF | TGTGCCTGGAGTACTTTAAAGGCGAACACTGAAGCTTTCTTT
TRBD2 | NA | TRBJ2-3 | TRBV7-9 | CASSPGLAGRTDTQYF | TGTGCCAGCAGCCCGGGACTAGCGGGGCGCACAGATACGCAGTATTTT
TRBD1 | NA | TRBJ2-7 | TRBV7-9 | CASSRSGTGSYEQYF | TGTGCCAGCAGCCGCTCGGGGACAGGATCCTACGAGCAGTACTTC
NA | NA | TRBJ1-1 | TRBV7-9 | CASIENTEAFF | TGTGCCAGCATCGAGAACACTGAAGCTTTCTTT
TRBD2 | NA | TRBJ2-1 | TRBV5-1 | CASSELSGRVPNEQFF | TGCGCCAGCAGCGAGCTTAGCGGGAGGGTGCCCAATGAGCAGTTCTTC